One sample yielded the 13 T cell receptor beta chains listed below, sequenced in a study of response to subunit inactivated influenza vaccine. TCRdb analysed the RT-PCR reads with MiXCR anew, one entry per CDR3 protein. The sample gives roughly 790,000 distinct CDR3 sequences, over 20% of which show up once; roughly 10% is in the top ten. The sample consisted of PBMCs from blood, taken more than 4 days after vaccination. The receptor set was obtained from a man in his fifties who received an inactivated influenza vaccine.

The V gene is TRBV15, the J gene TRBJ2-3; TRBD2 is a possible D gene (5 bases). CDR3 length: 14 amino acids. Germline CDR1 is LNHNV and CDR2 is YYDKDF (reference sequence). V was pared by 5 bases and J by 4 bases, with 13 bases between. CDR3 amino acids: CATSGGRKADTQYF. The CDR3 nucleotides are TGTGCCACCAGCGGAGGACGCAAGGCAGATACGCAGTATTTT.

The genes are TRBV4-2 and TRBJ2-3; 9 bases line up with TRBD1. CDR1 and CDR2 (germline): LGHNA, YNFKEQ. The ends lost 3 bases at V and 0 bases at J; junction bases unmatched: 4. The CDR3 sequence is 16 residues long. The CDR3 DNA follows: TGTGCCAGCAGCCACCCCGGACAGGGGAGCACAGATACGCAGTATTTT. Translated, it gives CASSHPGQGSTDTQYF.

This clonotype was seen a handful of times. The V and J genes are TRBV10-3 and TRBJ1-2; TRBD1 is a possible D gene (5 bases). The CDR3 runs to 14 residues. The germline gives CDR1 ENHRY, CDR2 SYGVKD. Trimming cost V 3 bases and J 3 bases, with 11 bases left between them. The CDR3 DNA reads TGTGCCATCAGTGACAGGGCAGAGGACTATGGCTACACCTTC. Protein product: CAISDRAEDYGYTF.

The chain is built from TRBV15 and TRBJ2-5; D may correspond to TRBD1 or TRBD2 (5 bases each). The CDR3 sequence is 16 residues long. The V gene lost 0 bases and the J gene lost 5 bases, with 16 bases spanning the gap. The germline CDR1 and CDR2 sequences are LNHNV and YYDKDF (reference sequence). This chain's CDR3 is CATSRDGGTPSETQYF. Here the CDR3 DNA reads TGTGCCACCAGCAGAGATGGTGGGACCCCGTCGGAGACCCAGTACTTC.

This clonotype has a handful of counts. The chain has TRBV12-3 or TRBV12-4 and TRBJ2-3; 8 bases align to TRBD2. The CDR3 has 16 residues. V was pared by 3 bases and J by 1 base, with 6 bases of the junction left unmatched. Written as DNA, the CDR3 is TGTGCCAGCAGTTTCAGGGCGGGAGGCGGCACAGATACGCAGTATTTT. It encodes CASSFRAGGGTDTQYF.

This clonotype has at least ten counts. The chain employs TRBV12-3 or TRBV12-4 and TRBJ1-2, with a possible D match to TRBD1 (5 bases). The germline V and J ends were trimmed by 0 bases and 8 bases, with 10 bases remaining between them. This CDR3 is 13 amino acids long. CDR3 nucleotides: TGTGCCAGCAGTTTAGCCGGGACCGCAGGCTACACCTTC. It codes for CASSLAGTAGYTF.

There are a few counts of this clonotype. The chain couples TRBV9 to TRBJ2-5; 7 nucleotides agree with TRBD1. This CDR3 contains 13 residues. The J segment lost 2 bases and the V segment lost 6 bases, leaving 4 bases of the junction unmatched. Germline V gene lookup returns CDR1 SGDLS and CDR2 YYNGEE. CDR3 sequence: CASKGQLQETQYF. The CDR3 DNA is TGTGCCAGCAAGGGACAGCTTCAAGAGACCCAGTACTTC.

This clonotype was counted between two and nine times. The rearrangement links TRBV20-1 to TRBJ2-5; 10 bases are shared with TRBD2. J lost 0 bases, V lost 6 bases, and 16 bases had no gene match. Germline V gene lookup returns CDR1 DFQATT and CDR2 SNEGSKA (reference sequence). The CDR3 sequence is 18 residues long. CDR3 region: CSARAWASGGPNQETQYF. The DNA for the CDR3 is TGCAGTGCCCGAGCTTGGGCTAGCGGGGGCCCGAACCAAGAGACCCAGTACTTC.

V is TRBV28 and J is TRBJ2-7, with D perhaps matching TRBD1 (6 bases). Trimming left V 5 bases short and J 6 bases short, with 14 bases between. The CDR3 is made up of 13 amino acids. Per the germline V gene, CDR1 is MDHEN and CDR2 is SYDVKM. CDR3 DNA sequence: TGTGCCAGCAGTCAATCTGACAGGCTCGAGCAGTACTTC. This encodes CASSQSDRLEQYF.

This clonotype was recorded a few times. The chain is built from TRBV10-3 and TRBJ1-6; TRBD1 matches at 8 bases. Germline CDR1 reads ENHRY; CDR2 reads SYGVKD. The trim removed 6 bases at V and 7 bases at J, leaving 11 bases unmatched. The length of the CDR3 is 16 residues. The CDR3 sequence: CAIRAGQGVENSPLHF. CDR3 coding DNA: TGTGCCATCAGGGCAGGACAGGGCGTGGAGAATTCACCCCTCCACTTT.

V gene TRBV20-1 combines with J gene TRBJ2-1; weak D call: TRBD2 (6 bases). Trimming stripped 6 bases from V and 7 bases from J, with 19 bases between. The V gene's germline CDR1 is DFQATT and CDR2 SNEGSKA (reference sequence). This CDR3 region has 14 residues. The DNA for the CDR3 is TGCAGTGCACCTACCGCGGGGACCAAGAATGAGCAGTTCTTC. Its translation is CSAPTAGTKNEQFF.

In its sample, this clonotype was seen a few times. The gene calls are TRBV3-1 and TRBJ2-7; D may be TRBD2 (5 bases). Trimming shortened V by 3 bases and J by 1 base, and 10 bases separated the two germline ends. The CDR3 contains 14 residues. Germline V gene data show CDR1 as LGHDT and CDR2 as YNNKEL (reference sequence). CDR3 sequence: CASSQDGGSYEQYF. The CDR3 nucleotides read TGTGCCAGCAGCCAGGACGGAGGTTCCTACGAGCAGTACTTC.

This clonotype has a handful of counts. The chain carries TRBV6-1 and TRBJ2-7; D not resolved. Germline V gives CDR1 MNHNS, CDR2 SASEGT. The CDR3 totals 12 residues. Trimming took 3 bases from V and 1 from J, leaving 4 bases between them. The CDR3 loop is CASSERSYEQYF. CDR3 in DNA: TGTGCCAGCAGTGAGAGGTCCTACGAGCAGTACTTC.